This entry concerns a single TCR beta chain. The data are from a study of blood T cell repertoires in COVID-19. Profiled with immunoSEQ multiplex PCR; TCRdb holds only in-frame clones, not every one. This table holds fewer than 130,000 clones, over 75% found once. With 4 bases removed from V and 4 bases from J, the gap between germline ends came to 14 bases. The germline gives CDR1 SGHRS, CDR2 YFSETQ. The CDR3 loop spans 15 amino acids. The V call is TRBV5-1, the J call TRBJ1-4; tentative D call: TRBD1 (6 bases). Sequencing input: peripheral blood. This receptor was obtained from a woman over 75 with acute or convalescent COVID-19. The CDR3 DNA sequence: TGCGCCAGCAGCCTAGGGGGTTCCGGTAATGAAAAACTGTTTTTT. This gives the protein CASSLGGSGNEKLFF.